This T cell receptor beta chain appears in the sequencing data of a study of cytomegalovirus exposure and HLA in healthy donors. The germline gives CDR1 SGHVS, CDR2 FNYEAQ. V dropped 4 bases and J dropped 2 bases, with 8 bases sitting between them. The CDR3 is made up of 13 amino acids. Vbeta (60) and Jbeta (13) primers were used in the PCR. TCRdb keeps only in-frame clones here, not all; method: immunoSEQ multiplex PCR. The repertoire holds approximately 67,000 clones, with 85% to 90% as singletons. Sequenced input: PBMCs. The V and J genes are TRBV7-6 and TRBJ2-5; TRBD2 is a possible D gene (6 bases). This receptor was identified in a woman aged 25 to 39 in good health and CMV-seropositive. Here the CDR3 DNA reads TGTGCCAGCAGCTCGGGACTTCAAGAGACCCAGTACTTC. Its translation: CASSSGLQETQYF.